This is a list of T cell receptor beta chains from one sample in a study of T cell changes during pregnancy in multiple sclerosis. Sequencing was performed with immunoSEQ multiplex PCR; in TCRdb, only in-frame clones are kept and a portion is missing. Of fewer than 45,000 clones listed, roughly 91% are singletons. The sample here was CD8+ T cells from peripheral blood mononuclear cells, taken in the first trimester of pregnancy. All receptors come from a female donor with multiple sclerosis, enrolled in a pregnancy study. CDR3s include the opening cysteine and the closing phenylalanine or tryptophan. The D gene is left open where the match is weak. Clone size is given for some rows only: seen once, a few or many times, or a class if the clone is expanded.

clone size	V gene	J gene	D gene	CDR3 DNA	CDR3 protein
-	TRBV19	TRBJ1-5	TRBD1	TGTGCCAGTAGTATGGTACAGGGGGCAGGTCAGCCCCAGCATTTT	CASSMVQGAGQPQHF
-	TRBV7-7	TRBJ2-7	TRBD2	TGTGCCAGCAGTTTAAGTACTAGCGGGAGGTCCTACGAGCAGTACTTC	CASSLSTSGRSYEQYF
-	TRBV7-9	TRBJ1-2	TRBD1	TGTGCCAGCAGTTTATCCGGACAGGGGGCACACTATGGCTACACCTTC	CASSLSGQGAHYGYTF
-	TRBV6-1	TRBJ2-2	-	TGTGCCAGCGGTCGGAGACCCGGGGAGCTGTTTTTT	CASGRRPGELFF
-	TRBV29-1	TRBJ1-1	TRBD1	TGCAGCGTTGAAGATTTCGGACAGGGGGCGCCGAACACTGAAGCTTTCTTT	CSVEDFGQGAPNTEAFF
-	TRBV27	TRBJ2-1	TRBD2	TGTGCCAGCAGTTTTAGCGGGAGCTCCTACAATGAGCAGTTCTTC	CASSFSGSSYNEQFF
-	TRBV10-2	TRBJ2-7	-	TGCGCATCACAAGCAGGGATCCTCGAGCAGTACTTC	CASQAGILEQYF
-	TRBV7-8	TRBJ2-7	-	TGTGCCAGCAGCTTTCAGGGTTTAAGCTACGAGCAGTACTTC	CASSFQGLSYEQYF
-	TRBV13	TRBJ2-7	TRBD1	TGTGCCAGCAGCGCGGGACAGGGTTTCTCCTACGAGCAGTACTTC	CASSAGQGFSYEQYF
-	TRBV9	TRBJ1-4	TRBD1	TGTGCCAGCAGCGCCCCAACCGGGACAGGGGGTCCGGGTGAAAAACTGTTTTTT	CASSAPTGTGGPGEKLFF
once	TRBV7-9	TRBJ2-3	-	TGTGCCAGCAGCTTCCCATACAGACAGGTCGGGAGCACAGATACGCAGTATTTT	CASSFPYRQVGSTDTQYF
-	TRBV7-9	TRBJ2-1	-	TGTGCCAGCAGCCAGTCCCGTATCGATGAGCAGTTCTTC	CASSQSRIDEQFF
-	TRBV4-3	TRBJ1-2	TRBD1	TGCGCCAGCAGCCCTGGACAGGACTATGGCTACACCTTC	CASSPGQDYGYTF
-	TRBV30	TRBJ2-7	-	TGTGCCTGGAGTGTCCTTTACGAGCAGTACTTC	CAWSVLYEQYF
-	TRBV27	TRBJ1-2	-	TGTGCCACTCGACGGGGAAAGGATGGCTACACCTTC	CATRRGKDGYTF
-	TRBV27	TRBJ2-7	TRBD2	TGTGCCAGCAGACCAGCGGGAGGTATTTACGAGCAGTACTTC	CASRPAGGIYEQYF
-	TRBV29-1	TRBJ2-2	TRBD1	TGCAGCGTTGAAGGGACAGGGAACACCGGGGAGCTGTTTTTT	CSVEGTGNTGELFF
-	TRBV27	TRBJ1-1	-	TGTGCCAGCAGTTTATCGGGTAGGAGTGAAGCTTTCTTT	CASSLSGRSEAFF
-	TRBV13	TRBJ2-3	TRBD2	TGTGCCAGCAGCTTAGGCGCAAGCGGGGGCAACTTGGGGGCAGATACGCAGTATTTT	CASSLGASGGNLGADTQYF
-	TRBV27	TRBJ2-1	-	TGTGCCAGCAGTTTAGCAGGGTTCAATGAGCAGTTCTTC	CASSLAGFNEQFF
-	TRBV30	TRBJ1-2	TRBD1	TGTGCCTGGAGTCCTGGGACAGGGGGTAAGGCTGGCTACACCTTC	CAWSPGTGGKAGYTF
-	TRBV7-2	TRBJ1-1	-	TGTGCCAGCAGCTTAGGAGTCGGGGGAAACACTGAAGCTTTCTTT	CASSLGVGGNTEAFF
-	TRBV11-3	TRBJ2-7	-	TGTGCCAGCAGCTCCCAGACCGACTTCGGCGAGCAGTACTTC	CASSSQTDFGEQYF
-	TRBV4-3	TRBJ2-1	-	TGCGCCAGCAGCCAAGATCTCCCGGGGTCCTACAATGAGCAGTTCTTC	CASSQDLPGSYNEQFF
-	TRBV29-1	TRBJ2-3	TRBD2	TGCAGCGTTGAGCCACCTAGCGGGGAAATCACAGATACGCAGTATTTT	CSVEPPSGEITDTQYF
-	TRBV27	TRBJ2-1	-	TGTGCCAGCAGTTTAGTCCCTCCTAGTAGCGCCCACAATGAGCAGTTCTTC	CASSLVPPSSAHNEQFF
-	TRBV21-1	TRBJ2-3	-	TGTGCCAGCAGCAAAGGAAAGCGGGGTAACACAGATACGCAGTATTTT	CASSKGKRGNTDTQYF
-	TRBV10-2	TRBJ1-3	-	TGCGCCAGCAAATTGGGGCAGAATGGAAACACCATATATTTT	CASKLGQNGNTIYF
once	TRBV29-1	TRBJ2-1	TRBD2	TGCAGCGTTGAAGGGCTAGCGGGGGCCAGGGAGCAGTTCTTC	CSVEGLAGAREQFF
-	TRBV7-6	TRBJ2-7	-	TGTGCCAGCAGCTTCGACAGGAATTGGCAAGGCGAGCAGTACTTC	CASSFDRNWQGEQYF
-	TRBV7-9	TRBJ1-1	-	TGTGCCAGCAGCTTAGATCAGGGATCTGAAGCTTTCTTT	CASSLDQGSEAFF
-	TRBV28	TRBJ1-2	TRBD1	TGTGCCAGCAGTTTGGGACAGGTCGCCGATGGCTACACCTTC	CASSLGQVADGYTF
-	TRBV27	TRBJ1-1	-	TGTGCCAGCAGTTTAACAGGGAACACTGAAGCTTTCTTT	CASSLTGNTEAFF
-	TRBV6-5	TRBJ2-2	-	TGTGCCAGCAGGCCAGTTACCATCACCGGGGAGCTGTTTTTT	CASRPVTITGELFF
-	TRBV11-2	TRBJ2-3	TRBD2	TGTGCCAGCACCCCATCTAGCGGGAGAGTGGATACGCAGTATTTT	CASTPSSGRVDTQYF
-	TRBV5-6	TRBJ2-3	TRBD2	TGTGCCAGCAGCTTGGTGGCGGGGGTCACAGATACGCAGTATTTT	CASSLVAGVTDTQYF
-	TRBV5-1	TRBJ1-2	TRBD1	TGCGCCAGCAGCTTGGAAGGGACAGGATTTAACTATGGCTACACCTTC	CASSLEGTGFNYGYTF
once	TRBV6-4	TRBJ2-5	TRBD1	TGTGCCAGCAGTGAAGAGACAGGGGGCGGAGAGACCCAGTACTTC	CASSEETGGGETQYF
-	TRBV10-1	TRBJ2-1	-	TGCGCCAGCAGTGAGTTACGGGGGAGCTCCTACAATGAGCAGTTCTTC	CASSELRGSSYNEQFF
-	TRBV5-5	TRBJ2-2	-	TGTGCCAGCAGCCCCGGACAGACCGGGGAGCTGTTTTTT	CASSPGQTGELFF
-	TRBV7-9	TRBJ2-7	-	TGTGCCAGCAGCCGCGGGGTAGGCTACGAGCAGTACTTC	CASSRGVGYEQYF
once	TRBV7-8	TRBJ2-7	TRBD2	TGTGCCAGCAGCGAAGTAGTAATAGCGGGATTAGGGGCCTACGAGCAGTACTTC	CASSEVVIAGLGAYEQYF
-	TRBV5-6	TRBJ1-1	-	TGTGCCAGCAGCTTGGGCGGGAGGGAAGCTTTCTTT	CASSLGGREAFF
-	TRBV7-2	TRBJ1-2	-	TGTGCCAGCAGCTTAGCGGTAGCATTAAACTATGGCTACACCTTC	CASSLAVALNYGYTF
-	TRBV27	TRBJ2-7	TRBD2	TGTGCCAGCAGTTCCCTAATTCCGCGGGGGGACGAGCAGTACTTC	CASSSLIPRGDEQYF
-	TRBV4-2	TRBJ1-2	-	TGTGCCAGCAGCCAAGAGGGCAGGGCCCCATATTATGGCTACACCTTC	CASSQEGRAPYYGYTF
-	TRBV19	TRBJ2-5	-	TGTGCCAGTAGTGCCGACGGACAGAGAAGGCAAGAGACCCAGTACTTC	CASSADGQRRQETQYF